This TCR beta chain is from a study of blood T cell repertoires in COVID-19. Study-wide context: There were acute and convalescent COVID-19 samples, and they came from the United States, Italy and Spain. PBMCs, B-cell-depleted T cells, or T cells were the source of the cDNA or gDNA that made up the material.

The age range of participants was about 18 to 95 years, with residence in fewer than 25 US areas. Cohort 3 recovered donors had two negative PCRs, clearance, or symptom resolution. Clones were read by immunoSEQ multiplex PCR, and TCRdb kept only the in-frame ones, dropping some. This table has about 290,000 clones, 75% to 90% appearing once. From germline, CDR1 is SGHRS and CDR2 YFSETQ. Trimming took 4 bases from V and 0 from J, leaving 9 bases between them. This CDR3 is 14 amino acids long. The gene calls are TRBV5-1 and TRBJ2-3; no clear D gene. Sequencing was done on a sample of PBMCs or T cells enriched from blood (not recorded which). The origin of this receptor is a woman aged 40 to 50 who had recovered from COVID-19. CDR3 residues: CASSPFGSTDTQYF. CDR3 in DNA: TGCGCCAGCAGCCCCTTCGGGAGCACAGATACGCAGTATTTT.